This TCR beta chain was identified in a study of OX40 agonist ivuxolimab in advanced cancers. The table came from immunoSEQ multiplex PCR; TCRdb's copy has only in-frame clones and leaves some out. The data hold around 60,000 clones, with roughly 80% observed a single time. The CDR3 is 11 residues long. The V end was cut by 4 bases, the J end by 3 bases, with 3 bases between. Looked up from germline, CDR1 is SGHTA and CDR2 is FQGNSA. This receptor was obtained from an adult with an advanced solid tumor such as melanoma, head and neck, liver or kidney cancer. The sample here was CD4+ or CD8+ T cells sorted from blood, taken in a trial of the OX40 agonist ivuxolimab. This chain joins TRBV7-2 and TRBJ1-1; D is undetermined. The CDR3 here is CASSSYTEAFF. CDR3 sequence (DNA): TGTGCCAGCAGCTCTTACACTGAAGCTTTCTTT.